Included here is one T cell receptor (beta chain) sequence, with context. This entry is derived from a study of blood T cell repertoires in COVID-19. Across the study: The United States, Italy and Spain supplied acute and convalescent COVID-19 samples. From T cells, B-cell-depleted T cells, or PBMCs came the material, which was cDNA or gDNA.

Germline CDR1 is SGHNT and CDR2 is YENEEA. V trimming: 5 bases; J trimming: 5 bases; junction bases outside the gene matches: 10. The CDR3 loop spans 15 amino acids. Authors' data handling: Amplification of reference gene primers was used by the study to estimate nucleated cell counts. Sequencing was performed with immunoSEQ multiplex PCR; in TCRdb, only in-frame clones are kept and a portion is missing. V, J and clone size are taken as reported in that table, and D and trimming were inferred from the DNA itself. The sample holds approximately 210,000 clones; 92% are singletons and the top ten take 1% to 1.5%.

The sequence was obtained from a man aged 25 to 45 with acute or convalescent COVID-19. The specimen was peripheral blood. The genes are TRBV11-3 and TRBJ2-5; 8 nucleotides line up with TRBD2. The CDR3 sequence is CASSPGGPLRETQYF. CDR3 nucleotide sequence: TGTGCCAGCAGCCCGGGGGGGCCCCTTAGGGAGACCCAGTACTTC.